The TCR beta chain described here comes from a study of T cells after posttransplantation cyclophosphamide. General study points: Blood and skin or GI T cell repertoires showed limited TRB overlap. Recipient CMV seropositivity and CMV reactivation strongly tracked TRB clonality. Later post-transplant blood repertoires were often dominated by donor CD8+ memory clones.

Some clones are missing from TCRdb's copy, which holds only in-frame ones; the method was immunoSEQ multiplex PCR. Singletons are absent from the sample, which has approximately 17,000 clones. The CDR3 is made up of 15 amino acids. Germline CDR1 reads MGHRA; CDR2 reads YSYEKL. J lost 10 bases, V lost 2 bases, and 10 bases had no gene match. A marrow graft followed busulfan-fludarabine conditioning, with cyclophosphamide on days +3 and +4. This clone was observed many times. Its antigen is not known. The gene calls are TRBV4-1 and TRBJ2-1; 8 positions match TRBD2. The sequences come from PBMCs, collected after allogeneic stem cell transplant with posttransplant cyclophosphamide. The source of this sequence is a female patient in her 30s who received an allogeneic stem cell transplant from a related donor, was CMV-positive, and had no GVHD. Some T cells may be provided by the graft donor. The DNA of the CDR3 is TGCGCCAGCAGCCAAACTCTGTTGGCGGGAGGCGAGCAGTTCTTC. It yields the protein CASSQTLLAGGEQFF.